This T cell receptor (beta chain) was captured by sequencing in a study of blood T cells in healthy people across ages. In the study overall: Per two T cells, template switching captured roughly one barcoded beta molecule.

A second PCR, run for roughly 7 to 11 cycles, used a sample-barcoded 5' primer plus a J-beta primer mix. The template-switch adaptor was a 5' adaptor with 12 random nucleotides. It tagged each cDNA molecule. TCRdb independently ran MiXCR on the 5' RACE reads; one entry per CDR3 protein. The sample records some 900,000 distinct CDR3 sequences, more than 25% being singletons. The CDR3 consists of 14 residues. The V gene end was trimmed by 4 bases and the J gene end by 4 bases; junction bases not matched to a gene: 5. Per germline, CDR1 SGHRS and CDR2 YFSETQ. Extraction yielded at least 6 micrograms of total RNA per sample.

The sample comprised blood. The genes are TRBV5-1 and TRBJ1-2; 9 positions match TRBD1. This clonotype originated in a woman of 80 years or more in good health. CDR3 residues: CASSETGGSYGYTF. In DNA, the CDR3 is TGCGCCAGCAGCGAAACAGGGGGCTCCTATGGCTACACCTTC.